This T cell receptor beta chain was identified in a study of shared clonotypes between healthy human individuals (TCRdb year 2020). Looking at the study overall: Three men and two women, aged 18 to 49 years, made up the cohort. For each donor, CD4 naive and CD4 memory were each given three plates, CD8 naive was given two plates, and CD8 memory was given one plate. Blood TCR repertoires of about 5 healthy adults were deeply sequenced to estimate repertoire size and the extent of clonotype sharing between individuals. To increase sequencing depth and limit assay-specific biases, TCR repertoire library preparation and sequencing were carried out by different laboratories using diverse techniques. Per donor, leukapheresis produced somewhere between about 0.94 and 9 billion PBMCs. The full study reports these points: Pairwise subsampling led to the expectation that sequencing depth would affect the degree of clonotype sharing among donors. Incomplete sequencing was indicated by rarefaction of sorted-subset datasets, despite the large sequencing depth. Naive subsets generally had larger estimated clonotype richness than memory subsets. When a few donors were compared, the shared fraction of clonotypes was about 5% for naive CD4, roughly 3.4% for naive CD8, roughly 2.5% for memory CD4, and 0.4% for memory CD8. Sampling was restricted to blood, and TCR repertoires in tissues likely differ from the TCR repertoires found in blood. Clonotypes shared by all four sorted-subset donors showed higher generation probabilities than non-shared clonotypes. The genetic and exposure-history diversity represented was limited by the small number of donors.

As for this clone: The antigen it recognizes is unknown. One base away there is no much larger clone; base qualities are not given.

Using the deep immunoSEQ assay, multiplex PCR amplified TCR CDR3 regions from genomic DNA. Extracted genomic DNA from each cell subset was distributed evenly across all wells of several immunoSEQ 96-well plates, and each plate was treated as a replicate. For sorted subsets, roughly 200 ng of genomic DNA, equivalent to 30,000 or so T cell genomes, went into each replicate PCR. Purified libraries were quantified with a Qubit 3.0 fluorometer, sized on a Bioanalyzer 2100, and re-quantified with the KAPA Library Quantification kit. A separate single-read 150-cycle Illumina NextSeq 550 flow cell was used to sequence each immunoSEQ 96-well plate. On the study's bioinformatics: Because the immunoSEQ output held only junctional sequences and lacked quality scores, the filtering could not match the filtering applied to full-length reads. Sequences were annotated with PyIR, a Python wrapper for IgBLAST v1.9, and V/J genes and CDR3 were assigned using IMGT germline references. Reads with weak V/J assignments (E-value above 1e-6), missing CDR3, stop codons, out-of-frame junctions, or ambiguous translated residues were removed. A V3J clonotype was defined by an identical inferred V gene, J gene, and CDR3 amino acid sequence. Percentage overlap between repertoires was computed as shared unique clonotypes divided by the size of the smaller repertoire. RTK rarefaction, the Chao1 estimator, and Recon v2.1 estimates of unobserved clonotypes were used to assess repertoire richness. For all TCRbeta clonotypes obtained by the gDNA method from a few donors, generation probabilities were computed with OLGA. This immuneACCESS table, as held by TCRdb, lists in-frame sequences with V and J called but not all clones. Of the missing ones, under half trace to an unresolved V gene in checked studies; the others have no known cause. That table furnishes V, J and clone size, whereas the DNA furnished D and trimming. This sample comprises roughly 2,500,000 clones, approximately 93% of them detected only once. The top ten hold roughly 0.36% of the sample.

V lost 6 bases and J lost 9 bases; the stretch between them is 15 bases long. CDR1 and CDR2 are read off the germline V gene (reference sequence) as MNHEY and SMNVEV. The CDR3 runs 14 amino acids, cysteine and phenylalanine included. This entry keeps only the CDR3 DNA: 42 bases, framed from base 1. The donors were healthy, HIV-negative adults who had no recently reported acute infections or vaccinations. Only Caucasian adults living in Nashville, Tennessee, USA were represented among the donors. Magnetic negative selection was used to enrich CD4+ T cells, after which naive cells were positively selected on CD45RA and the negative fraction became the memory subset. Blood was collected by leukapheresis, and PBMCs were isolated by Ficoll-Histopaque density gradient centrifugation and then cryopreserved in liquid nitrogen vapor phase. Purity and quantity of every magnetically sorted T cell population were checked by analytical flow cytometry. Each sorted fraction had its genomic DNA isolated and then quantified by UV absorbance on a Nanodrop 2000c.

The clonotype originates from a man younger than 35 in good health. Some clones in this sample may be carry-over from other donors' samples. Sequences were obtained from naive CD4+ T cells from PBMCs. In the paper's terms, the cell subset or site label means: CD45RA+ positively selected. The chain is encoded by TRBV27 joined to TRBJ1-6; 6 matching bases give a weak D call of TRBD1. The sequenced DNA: TGTGCCAGCAGCCCCACAGGGTACTTTTCACCCCTCCACTTT. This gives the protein CASSPTGYFSPLHF.